Listed below are T cell receptor beta chains from one sample, sequenced in a study of T cell responses to AZD1222 COVID-19 vaccine. TCRdb keeps only in-frame clones here, not all; method: immunoSEQ multiplex PCR. The table records 130,000 to 150,000 clones, around nine tenths of them present only once. The sample was peripheral blood, taken on day 0 of MenACWY control vaccination. The receptors here all came from an adult in good health. Each CDR3 is given with its conserved first and last residue. A D gene is named only where the DNA matches it firmly. Expanded clones are given a class, and other clones once, few, many or no size at all.

j_gene,abundance,len,d_gene,v_gene,CDR3nt,CDR3aa
TRBJ2-2,.,13,.,TRBV27,TGTGCCAGCAGTGCAGGGAACACCGGGGAGCTGTTTTTT,CASSAGNTGELFF
TRBJ1-2,.,14,.,TRBV19,TGTGCCACCCTATCCAACTTAAACCATGGGCGCTACACCTTC,CATLSNLNHGRYTF
TRBJ1-1,.,16,.,TRBV12-1,TGTGCCAGCAGATTTTTGACCGGGACGATATGTAGGGAAGCTTTCTTT,CASRFLTGTICREAFF
TRBJ2-1,.,14,TRBD2,TRBV28,TGTGCCAGCAGGCCGGGAGGCTCCTACAATGAGCAGTTCTTC,CASRPGGSYNEQFF
TRBJ2-3,.,14,.,TRBV28,TGTGCCAGCAAACGGGGAGGCCTCGCAGATACGCAGTATTTT,CASKRGGLADTQYF
TRBJ1-2,once,13,TRBD1,TRBV27,TGTGCCAGCAGTCCGACAGGGAACTATGGCTACACCTTC,CASSPTGNYGYTF
TRBJ2-1,.,17,TRBD1,TRBV6-1,TGTGCCAGCAGTGCCCAAGGACGGGGACAGGGGCTCAATGAGCAGTTCTTC,CASSAQGRGQGLNEQFF
TRBJ2-6,.,15,.,TRBV6-5,TGTGCCAGCAGTTCCCCCAGGACTGGGGCCAACGTCCTGACTTTC,CASSSPRTGANVLTF
TRBJ2-7,.,13,TRBD1,TRBV5-1,TGCGCCAGCAGCATGGACAGGGTCCAGGAGCAGTACTTC,CASSMDRVQEQYF
TRBJ1-6,.,16,.,TRBV11-2,TGTGCCAGCAGCTACTTCGGCAGCCGACCGCATTCACCCCTCCACTTT,CASSYFGSRPHSPLHF
TRBJ1-4,.,15,.,TRBV11-1,TGTGCCAGCAGCCACAGCTACGGTATAAATGAAAAACTGTTTTTT,CASSHSYGINEKLFF
TRBJ2-1,.,14,.,TRBV5-1,TGCGCCAGCAGCACCACTAGCCCAGCCGGGGAGCAGTTCTTC,CASSTTSPAGEQFF
TRBJ2-1,.,13,TRBD2,TRBV19,TGTGCCAGTAGGGGCGGGGGAGGAAATGAGCAGTTCTTC,CASRGGGGNEQFF
TRBJ2-3,once,13,TRBD1,TRBV24-1,TGTGCCACCAGCAGATCAGGGGGAGATACGCAGTATTTT,CATSRSGGDTQYF
TRBJ1-2,.,12,.,TRBV3-1/TRBV3-2,TGTGCCAGCAGCCACACCAGGGATGGCTACACCTTC,CASSHTRDGYTF
TRBJ2-2,.,16,.,TRBV14,TGTGCCAGCAGCCTACAGACCCTAAGGGTCACCGGGGAGCTGTTTTTT,CASSLQTLRVTGELFF
TRBJ2-7,.,12,.,TRBV30,TGTGCCTGGAGTGTAGGCCAGTTAGAGCAGTACTTC,CAWSVGQLEQYF
TRBJ1-2,once,18,.,TRBV14,TGTGCCAGCAGCCAAGATCACTATCAGTCCAGATTAACTTATGGCTACACCTTC,CASSQDHYQSRLTYGYTF
TRBJ2-6,.,11,.,TRBV19,TGTGCCAGTCTTGGGGTCAACGTCCTGACTTTC,CASLGVNVLTF
TRBJ2-3,.,15,.,TRBV9,TGTGCCAGCAGAAAAACCGGGTCTAGCACAGATACGCAGTATTTT,CASRKTGSSTDTQYF
TRBJ1-1,.,15,TRBD1,TRBV6-5,TGTGCCAGCAGTCAGGACAGGGGGCTGCGTAGTGAAGCTTTCTTT,CASSQDRGLRSEAFF
TRBJ1-2,.,14,.,TRBV19,TGTGCCAGTAGTATTTGGGGCACTAACTATGGCTACACCTTC,CASSIWGTNYGYTF
TRBJ2-6,.,18,TRBD1,TRBV28,TGTGCCAGCAGTATGCTCTTAAGACAGGGGAAAGGGGCCAACGTCCTGACTTTC,CASSMLLRQGKGANVLTF
TRBJ1-1,.,14,.,TRBV30,TGTGCCTGGAGCGGGGGGGGCTGGAACACTGAAGCTTTCTTT,CAWSGGGWNTEAFF
TRBJ1-6,.,14,TRBD1,TRBV27,TGTGCCAGCACCCTGGGACAGTCCCCTTCACCCCTCCACTTT,CASTLGQSPSPLHF
TRBJ2-6,.,16,.,TRBV19,TGTGCCAGTAGCCGGACAGCAGGCACTGGGGCCAACGTCCTGACTTTC,CASSRTAGTGANVLTF
TRBJ2-5,.,16,.,TRBV6-5,TGTGCCAGCAGTTACTCAATGACTCCGGGACAAGAGACCCAGTACTTC,CASSYSMTPGQETQYF
TRBJ2-1,.,16,.,TRBV18,TGTGCCAGCTCGCAGTACTCCGGAGGGGGTTACAATGAGCAGTTCTTC,CASSQYSGGGYNEQFF
TRBJ1-5,.,15,.,TRBV10-3,TGTGCCATCAGTACCGGGACACTTAGCAATCAGCCCCAGCATTTT,CAISTGTLSNQPQHF
TRBJ2-7,.,13,.,TRBV3-1/TRBV3-2,TGTGCCAGCAGCCAAGTCAGCTCCTACGAGCAGTACTTC,CASSQVSSYEQYF
TRBJ1-2,.,15,TRBD1,TRBV19,TGTGCCAGTAGACCGGGACAGGGGGCCCCCTATGGCTACACCTTC,CASRPGQGAPYGYTF
TRBJ2-1,.,15,.,TRBV19,TGTGCCAGTAGTATAGGTCTAAGCGCCTACAATGAGCAGTTCTTC,CASSIGLSAYNEQFF
TRBJ2-3,once,18,TRBD2,TRBV5-1,TGCGCCAGCAGCCTCGGACTAGCGGGGGTCTACGGCACAGATACGCAGTATTTT,CASSLGLAGVYGTDTQYF
TRBJ2-1,.,16,TRBD2,TRBV24-1,TGTGCCACCAGTGATTTTTCTAGCGGGGACTACAATGAGCAGTTCTTC,CATSDFSSGDYNEQFF
TRBJ2-7,.,13,.,TRBV12-3/TRBV12-4,TGTGCCAGCAGTCCCTCCGACAGGTCCTTGCAGTACTTC,CASSPSDRSLQYF
TRBJ2-2,.,15,.,TRBV18,TGTGCCAGCTCACCCCAGGGTGCGAACACCGGGGAGCTGTTTTTT,CASSPQGANTGELFF
TRBJ1-5,.,15,.,TRBV9,TGTGCCAGCAGCGTAAGCGGATATAGCAATCAGCCCCAGCATTTT,CASSVSGYSNQPQHF
TRBJ1-2,.,14,TRBD1,TRBV5-1,TGCGCCAGCAGCTTGGACAGGGGGAACTATGGCTACACCTTC,CASSLDRGNYGYTF
TRBJ2-2,.,15,.,TRBV2,TGTGCCAGCAGACTCCGGACAGCCTACACCGGGGAGCTGTTTTTT,CASRLRTAYTGELFF
TRBJ1-4,.,16,TRBD1,TRBV24-1,TGTGCCACCAGTGATTCCGGGACAGGGACTGAGGAAAAACTGTTTTTT,CATSDSGTGTEEKLFF
TRBJ2-1,.,13,.,TRBV11-3,TGTGCCAGCAGCTCACCAGGGGTAAATGAGCAGTTCTTC,CASSSPGVNEQFF
TRBJ1-6,.,15,TRBD1,TRBV30,TGTGCCTGGAGTGTACCCGGGACAGGGGGTTCACCCCTCCACTTT,CAWSVPGTGGSPLHF
TRBJ1-2,.,13,.,TRBV3-1/TRBV3-2,TGTGCCAGCGCAGGTACGGCCTCCTATGGCTACACCTTC,CASAGTASYGYTF
TRBJ1-1,.,16,.,TRBV7-9,TGTGCCAGCAGCTCCCCAGGCAGAGGGTCGTACACTGAAGCTTTCTTT,CASSSPGRGSYTEAFF
TRBJ1-3,few,16,.,TRBV10-1,TGCGCCAGCAGTGTAAGAGTACAGGGAACTGGAAACACCATATATTTT,CASSVRVQGTGNTIYF
TRBJ2-2,.,17,TRBD2,TRBV5-6,TGTGCCAGCAGTGGGAGAGCGGGAGGTTTAAACACCGGGGAGCTGTTTTTT,CASSGRAGGLNTGELFF
TRBJ1-6,once,13,.,TRBV7-2,TGTGCCAGCAGCGCACAAACAGGTTCACCCCTCCACTTT,CASSAQTGSPLHF
TRBJ1-5,.,15,TRBD1,TRBV2,TGTGCCAGGGGGGGGGACAGGGATTTCAATCAGCCCCAGCATTTT,CARGGDRDFNQPQHF
TRBJ1-1,.,14,.,TRBV4-1,TGCGCCAGCAGCCAAGATATAGGGAGGACTGAAGCTTTCTTT,CASSQDIGRTEAFF
TRBJ2-7,.,15,TRBD1,TRBV9,TGTGCCAGCAGCATGGGGACAGGGGGCGTGAACGAGCAGTACTTC,CASSMGTGGVNEQYF
TRBJ1-1,.,11,.,TRBV29-1,TGCAGCGTTGTGGACGGCCTGGGGGCTTTCTTT,CSVVDGLGAFF
TRBJ1-1,.,15,.,TRBV10-2,TGCGCCAGCAAGGCTATCGACAGTGGGAACACTGAAGCTTTCTTT,CASKAIDSGNTEAFF
TRBJ2-7,.,15,TRBD1,TRBV19,TGTGCCAGTAGTAGAGGTCAGGGGGCCACCTACGAGCAGTACTTC,CASSRGQGATYEQYF
TRBJ1-1,.,12,TRBD1,TRBV12-3/TRBV12-4,TGTGCCAGCCTACAGGGGTCCACTGAAGCTTTCTTT,CASLQGSTEAFF
TRBJ2-3,.,18,TRBD2,TRBV7-9,TGTGCCAGCAGCCCAATGGGACTAGCGGGAGGGCCTAAAGATACGCAGTATTTT,CASSPMGLAGGPKDTQYF
TRBJ1-2,.,15,TRBD1,TRBV9,TGTGCCAGCAGCGAATGGGACAGGGTGACTGGCGGCTACACCTTC,CASSEWDRVTGGYTF
TRBJ1-6,.,15,TRBD1,TRBV3-1/TRBV3-2,TGTGCCAGCAGTCAATGGGACAGCGGAAATTCACCCCTCCACTTT,CASSQWDSGNSPLHF
TRBJ2-2,.,17,TRBD1,TRBV5-1,TGCGCCAGCAGCGTTACGTCTGGACAGGGCTACACCGGGGAGCTGTTTTTT,CASSVTSGQGYTGELFF
TRBJ2-7,.,14,.,TRBV5-8,TGTGCCAGCAGCTTAGGGGGGCCTATAAACGAGCAGTACTTC,CASSLGGPINEQYF